Each of the 19 T cell receptor beta chains below was sequenced from the same sample in a study of blood T cell repertoires in COVID-19. The assay was immunoSEQ multiplex PCR, and TCRdb's table has in-frame clones only and misses some. The table lists about 430,000 clones, roughly 88% of them singletons. Sequencing was carried out using PBMCs or T cells enriched from blood (not recorded which). Receptor source: a woman younger than 30 who had been exposed to COVID-19.

This sequence joins TRBV5-4 and TRBJ2-3; D is possibly TRBD1 (6 bases). The CDR3 runs to 15 residues. V was trimmed by 3 bases and J by 2 bases, leaving 13 bases between them. Germline assignment: CDR1 SGHNT and CDR2 YYREEE (reference sequence). This chain's CDR3 is CASSSTGQNTDTQYF. Here the CDR3 DNA reads TGTGCCAGCAGCTCGACAGGCCAAAACACAGATACGCAGTATTTT.

V gene TRBV5-1 combines with J gene TRBJ2-7; 12 bases map to TRBD2. CDR3 length equals 15 residues. Germline CDR1 and CDR2: SGHRS and YFSETQ. V shed 4 bases and J 4 bases; nucleotides not matched to a gene: 6. This CDR3 is CASSPLTSGGYEQYF. Here the CDR3 DNA reads TGCGCCAGCAGCCCGCTGACTAGCGGGGGATACGAGCAGTACTTC.

The rearrangement joins TRBV18 to TRBJ2-7, with D perhaps TRBD2 (5 bases). Per the germline V gene, CDR1 is KGHSH and CDR2 is LQKENI. This CDR3 is 12 amino acids long. V was trimmed by 3 bases and J by 3 bases, leaving 6 bases between them. As DNA, the CDR3 is TGTGCCAGCTCACCGAGGGTCTACGAGCAGTACTTC. Encoded protein: CASSPRVYEQYF. The whole variable domain, filled in from reference TRBV18 and TRBJ2-7, reads NAGVMQNPRHLVRRRGQEARLRCSPMKGHSHVYWYRQLPEEGLKFMVYLQKENIIDESGMPKERFSAEFPKEGPSILRIQQVVRGDSAAYFCASSPRVYEQYFGPGTRLTVT.

J is TRBJ2-2 and V is TRBV19; 9 nucleotides match TRBD2. Unmatched junction bases numbered 8, after V lost 5 bases and J lost 4 bases. CDR1 LNHDA and CDR2 SQIVND come from the germline V gene (reference sequence). This CDR3 spans 16 amino acids. The CDR3 protein is CASSRVAGGFTGELFF. Here the CDR3 DNA reads TGTGCCAGTAGTCGCGTCGCGGGAGGGTTCACCGGGGAGCTGTTTTTT. Together with reference TRBV19 and TRBJ2-2, the CDR3 gives the full variable domain: DGGITQSPKYLFRKEGQNVTLSCEQNLNHDAMYWYRQDPGQGLRLIYYSQIVNDFQKGDIAEGYSVSREKKESFPLTVTSAQKNPTAFYLCASSRVAGGFTGELFFGEGSRLTVL.

The chain links TRBV15 to TRBJ2-2, with D possibly matching TRBD1 (6 bases). CDR1 and CDR2 from the germline V gene are LNHNV and YYDKDF (reference sequence). The V end was cut by 2 bases, the J end by 5 bases, with 9 bases between. The CDR3 loop spans 14 amino acids. The CDR3, as DNA: TGTGCCACCAGCAGAACAGGGAGTACCGGGGAGCTGTTTTTT. It specifies CATSRTGSTGELFF.

This clone was seen only a few times. Other nucleotide sequences from this sample produce the same CDR3. The chain recombines TRBV24-1 with TRBJ2-1, with 10 bases identical to TRBD2. V lost 5 bases, J lost 6 bases, and 6 bases stayed unmatched. Germline V gene sequence: CDR1 KGHDR, CDR2 SFDVKD. The CDR3 runs to 15 residues. The CDR3 sequence is CATSVSGRAGNEQFF. The CDR3 region has the DNA TGTGCCACCAGTGTAAGCGGGAGGGCGGGCAATGAGCAGTTCTTC.

The gene calls are TRBV4-3 and TRBJ2-3; possible D gene TRBD2, 7 bases. CDR1 is LGHNA, CDR2 YSLEER, per germline. This CDR3 has 16 amino acids. V lost 0 bases to trimming and J lost 2 bases, with 12 bases between them. The CDR3 here is CASSQEGGGATDTQYF. The CDR3 DNA follows: TGCGCCAGCAGCCAAGAAGGAGGGGGGGCCACAGATACGCAGTATTTT.

V usage is TRBV9 and J usage is TRBJ2-1; 8 bases fit TRBD1. Germline CDR1 and CDR2: SGDLS and YYNGEE. The CDR3 extends over 17 amino acids. V lost 3 bases and J lost 4; bases outside the gene matches: 12. The CDR3 loop reads CASSARSGQGGYNEQFF. The CDR3 DNA is TGTGCCAGCAGCGCAAGAAGTGGACAGGGCGGATACAATGAGCAGTTCTTC.

Only one count was recorded for this clone. The chain carries TRBV28 and TRBJ2-1; 10 positions match TRBD2. Germline CDR1 is MDHEN and CDR2 is SYDVKM. Trimming took 8 bases from V and 13 from J; bases not matched to a gene: 11. The CDR3 length is 13 residues. The chain's CDR3 is CASPGLAVISQFF. CDR3 DNA: TGTGCCAGCCCCGGACTAGCGGTCATCTCCCAGTTCTTC.

This chain links TRBV6-1 with TRBJ1-1; 9 bases are a match to TRBD1. CDR3 length: 16 residues. Germline V gives CDR1 MNHNS, CDR2 SASEGT. The V and J ends lost 0 bases and 0 bases, in that order; junction bases with no gene match: 2. CDR3 sequence (DNA): TGTGCCAGCAGTGAAGCCGGGACAGGGCTGAACACTGAAGCTTTCTTT. This encodes CASSEAGTGLNTEAFF.

In this sample, this clone turned up once. The chain carries TRBV6-6 and TRBJ2-7; 10 bases line up with TRBD2. Per the germline V gene, CDR1 is MNHNY and CDR2 is SVGAGI (reference sequence). V lost 5 bases, J lost 3 bases, and 4 bases stayed unmatched. CDR3 length equals 14 residues. CDR3 loop: CASSIAGGIYEQYF. The CDR3 region has the DNA TGTGCCAGCAGTATAGCGGGAGGCATCTACGAGCAGTACTTC.

This chain links TRBV5-1 with TRBJ2-7, with 9 bases that match TRBD1. The V segment lost 0 bases and the J segment 3 bases; nucleotides outside the gene matches: 4. CDR1 is SGHRS and CDR2 is YFSETQ in the germline V gene. The CDR3 contains 15 residues. CDR3 DNA: TGCGCCAGCAGCTTGGCGACAGGGGGTTTCTACGAGCAGTACTTC. Its translation: CASSLATGGFYEQYF.

The rearrangement joins TRBV7-3 to TRBJ2-3; TRBD2 agrees at 13 bases. The CDR3 covers 15 residues. CDR1 and CDR2 from the germline V gene are SGHTA and FQGTGA. V shed 5 bases and J 5 bases; nucleotides not matched to a gene: 4. The CDR3 region has the DNA TGTGCCAGCAGCCAGGGACTAGCGGGGTTAGATACGCAGTATTTT. Protein sequence: CASSQGLAGLDTQYF.

J is TRBJ2-7 and V is TRBV7-2; 10 nucleotides agree with TRBD1. The germline gives CDR1 SGHTA, CDR2 FQGNSA. J gave up 0 bases and V 1 base, and 3 bases lay outside the gene matches. The CDR3 is made up of 16 amino acids. CDR3 nucleotide sequence: TGTGCCAGCAGCTTAGATTGGACAGGGGGCTCCTACGAGCAGTACTTC. Translating it yields CASSLDWTGGSYEQYF.

The rearrangement uses TRBV5-6 and TRBJ1-2; 7 bases are shared with TRBD1. Germline-derived CDR1 and CDR2 are SGHDT and YYEEEE. CDR3 length equals 15 residues. After removal of 4 bases from V and 6 bases from J, the junction contained 12 bases not matched to a gene. DNA for the CDR3: TGTGCCAGCAGCGGCGGATCCAAGACAGGGCATGGCTACACCTTC. Its translation: CASSGGSKTGHGYTF.

V gene TRBV6-5 combines with J gene TRBJ2-7, with 10 bases matching TRBD2. This CDR3 spans 15 amino acids. The V gene end was trimmed by 2 bases and the J gene end by 3 bases; junction bases not matched to a gene: 4. Germline CDR1 is MNHEY and CDR2 is SVGAGI. The CDR3 reads CASSYRKREGYEQYF. The CDR3 DNA follows: TGTGCCAGCAGTTACCGGAAGCGGGAGGGCTACGAGCAGTACTTC.

This clone has at least ten counts. This chain joins TRBV6-4 and TRBJ2-1; D call uncertain. V lost 7 bases and J 9 bases, leaving 4 bases between the germline ends. CDR3 length: 9 amino acids. Germline V gene sequence: CDR1 MRHNA, CDR2 SNTAGT. The CDR3, as DNA: TGTGCCAGCAATCTTGAGCAGTTCTTC. This gives the protein CASNLEQFF.

V usage is TRBV12-3 or TRBV12-4 and J usage is TRBJ1-2; 7 bases are shared with TRBD1. V dropped 4 bases and J dropped 5; count of bases not matched to a gene: 4. The CDR3 totals 13 residues. The CDR3 here is CASSYRGPYGYTF. Here the CDR3 DNA reads TGTGCCAGCAGTTACAGGGGACCTTATGGCTACACCTTC.

This clone occurred a few times. V gene TRBV6-4 combines with J gene TRBJ2-1; TRBD2 agrees at 10 bases. CDR3 length: 15 amino acids. Per the germline V gene, CDR1 is MRHNA and CDR2 is SNTAGT. Germline trimming cut 3 bases from V and 5 bases from J; bases unmatched to any gene: 4. DNA for the CDR3: TGTGCCAGCAGTGAGCTAGCGGGGGCGAACAATGAGCAGTTCTTC. Encoded protein: CASSELAGANNEQFF.